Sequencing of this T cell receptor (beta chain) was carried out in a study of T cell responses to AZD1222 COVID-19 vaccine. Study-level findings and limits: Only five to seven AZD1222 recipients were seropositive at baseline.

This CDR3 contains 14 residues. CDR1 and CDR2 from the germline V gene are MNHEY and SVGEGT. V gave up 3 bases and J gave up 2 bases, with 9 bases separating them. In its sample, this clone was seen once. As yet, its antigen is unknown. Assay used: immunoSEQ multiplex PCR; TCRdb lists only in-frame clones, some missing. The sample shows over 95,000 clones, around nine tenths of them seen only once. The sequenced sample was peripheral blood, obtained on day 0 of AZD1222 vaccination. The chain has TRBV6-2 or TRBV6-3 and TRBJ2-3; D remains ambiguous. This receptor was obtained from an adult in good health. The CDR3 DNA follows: TGTGCCAGCAGTTATAGGCAGCCCACAGATACGCAGTATTTT. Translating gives CASSYRQPTDTQYF.